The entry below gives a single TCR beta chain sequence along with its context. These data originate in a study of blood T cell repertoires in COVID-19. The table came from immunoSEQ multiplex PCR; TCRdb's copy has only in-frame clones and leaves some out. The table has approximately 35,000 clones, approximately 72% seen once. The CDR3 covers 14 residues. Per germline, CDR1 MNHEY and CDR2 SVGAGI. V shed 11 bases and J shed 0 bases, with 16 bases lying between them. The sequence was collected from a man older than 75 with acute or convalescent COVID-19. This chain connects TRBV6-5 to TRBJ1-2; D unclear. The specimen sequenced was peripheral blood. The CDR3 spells CAGAREAANYGYTF. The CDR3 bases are TGTGCCGGTGCTCGGGAAGCAGCTAACTATGGCTACACCTTC.